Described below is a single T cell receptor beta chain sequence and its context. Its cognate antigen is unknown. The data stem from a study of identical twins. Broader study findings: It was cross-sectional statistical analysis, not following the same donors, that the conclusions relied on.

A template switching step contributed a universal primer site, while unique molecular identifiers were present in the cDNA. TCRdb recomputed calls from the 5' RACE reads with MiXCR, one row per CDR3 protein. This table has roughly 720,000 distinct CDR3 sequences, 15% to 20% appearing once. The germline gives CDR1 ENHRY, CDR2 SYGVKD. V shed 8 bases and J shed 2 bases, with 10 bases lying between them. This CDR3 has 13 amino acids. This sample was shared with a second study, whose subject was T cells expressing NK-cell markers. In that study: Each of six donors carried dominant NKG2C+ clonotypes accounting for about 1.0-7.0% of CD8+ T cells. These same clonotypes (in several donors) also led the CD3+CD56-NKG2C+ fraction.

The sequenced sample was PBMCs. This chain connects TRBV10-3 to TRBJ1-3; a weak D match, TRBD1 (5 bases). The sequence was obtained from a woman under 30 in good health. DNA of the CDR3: TGTGCCATCGGTGGGGGACCTGGAAACACCATATATTTT. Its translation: CAIGGGPGNTIYF.